A selection of T cell receptor beta chains follows, all from one sample in a study of shared clonotypes between healthy human individuals. TCRdb's table, derived via immunoSEQ multiplex PCR, lists solely in-frame clones and lacks some. Of approximately 2.5 million clones in the sample, approximately 94% were seen once. The sample was naive CD4+ T cells sorted from blood. The receptors stem from a young man in good health. Both conserved end residues are part of each CDR3. A D gene is named only where the DNA matches it firmly. A row's size may be missing; if present it is once, few, many or a size class.

d_call	v_call	j_call	clone_size	cdr3_length	cdr3_nt	cdr3_aa
-	TRBV5-1	TRBJ2-2	-	15	TGCGCCAGCAGCTTGGTCTCTCAAACGCCCGGGGAGCTGTTTTTT	CASSLVSQTPGELFF
TRBD1	TRBV5-1	TRBJ1-2	-	14	TGCGCCAGCAGCGGGGGGGACAGGCCGTATCGCTACACCTTC	CASSGGDRPYRYTF
TRBD2	TRBV27	TRBJ2-5	-	12	TGTGCCAGCAGTTCGGGAGGAGAGACCCAGTACTTC	CASSSGGETQYF
TRBD1	TRBV5-1	TRBJ1-1	-	16	TGCGCCAGCAGCTCACCGACAGGGGGCGCCGGCACTGAAGCTTTCTTT	CASSSPTGGAGTEAFF
-	TRBV7-2	TRBJ1-5	once	16	TGTGCCAGCAGCTTCACGGGGGGCAAAGGCAATCAGCCCCAGCATTTT	CASSFTGGKGNQPQHF
TRBD1	TRBV10-3	TRBJ1-5	-	15	TGTGCCATCAGTGGGGACAGGGGGGGGAGTCAGCCCCAGCATTTT	CAISGDRGGSQPQHF
TRBD2	TRBV29-1	TRBJ2-5	-	15	TGCAGCGTTGTCCCGGGACTAGCGTATGGAGAGACCCAGTACTTC	CSVVPGLAYGETQYF
TRBD2	TRBV27	TRBJ2-1	once	17	TGTGCCAGCAGTTTAGGAATACTAGCGGGAGTGAGGAATGAGCAGTTCTTC	CASSLGILAGVRNEQFF
TRBD2	TRBV6-1	TRBJ2-7	-	15	TGTGCCAGCAGGGAGCCGGGACTAGCCCCCTACGAGCAGTACTTC	CASREPGLAPYEQYF
-	TRBV11-2	TRBJ1-3	-	15	TGTGCCAGCAGCTTAGCGGGTTCCTCTGGAAACACCATATATTTT	CASSLAGSSGNTIYF
TRBD2	TRBV7-2	TRBJ2-3	-	15	TGTGCCAGCGCAGTACTAGCGGGACACACAGATACGCAGTATTTT	CASAVLAGHTDTQYF
-	TRBV7-3	TRBJ2-2	-	13	TGTGCCAGCAGCTTAGGACTACCCGGGGAGCTGTTTTTT	CASSLGLPGELFF
TRBD1	TRBV18	TRBJ1-2	-	14	TGTGCCAGCTCCTTCGATGACAGGGCTTATGGCTACACCTTC	CASSFDDRAYGYTF
-	TRBV14	TRBJ2-4	-	16	TGTGCCAGCAGCCATGCCGGGTTACGAGCCAAAAACATTCAGTACTTC	CASSHAGLRAKNIQYF
-	TRBV11-2	TRBJ1-1	-	15	TGTGCCAGCAGCTTAGTTGCAGGGGCGAACACTGAAGCTTTCTTT	CASSLVAGANTEAFF
-	TRBV21-1	TRBJ2-7	-	15	TGTGCCAGCAGCGGCCGGGACAGGGAATTTTACGAGCAGTACTTC	CASSGRDREFYEQYF
-	TRBV28	TRBJ1-6	-	13	TGTGCCAGCAGGGAGGGCCCCAATTCACCCCTCCACTTT	CASREGPNSPLHF
-	TRBV6-5	TRBJ1-5	-	13	TGTGCCAGCAGCCCTCAGAGCAATCAGCCCCAGCATTTT	CASSPQSNQPQHF
-	TRBV10-2	TRBJ2-7	-	17	TGCGCCAGCAATTTGCCCCGCCCGGGAGCTGCGGCCTACGAGCAGTACTTC	CASNLPRPGAAAYEQYF
-	TRBV5-1	TRBJ2-7	-	15	TGCGCCAGCAGCCCCTATGGTTATAGCTCCTACGAGCAGTACTTC	CASSPYGYSSYEQYF
-	TRBV5-8	TRBJ1-2	-	15	TGTGCCAGCAGCGCGGCTACCCGGGACGTAGGGAGGTACACCTTC	CASSAATRDVGRYTF
TRBD1	TRBV30	TRBJ2-3	-	15	TGTGCCTGGAGTCAGGGGGCGGTTAGCGCAGATACGCAGTATTTT	CAWSQGAVSADTQYF
-	TRBV5-1	TRBJ1-1	-	15	TGCGCCAGCAGCTTCGCCCCGCTACTGAACACTGAAGCTTTCTTT	CASSFAPLLNTEAFF
-	TRBV11-2	TRBJ1-3	-	16	TGTGCCAGCAGCGTTACCGGGACCCTCTCTGGAAACACCATATATTTT	CASSVTGTLSGNTIYF
TRBD1	TRBV5-1	TRBJ1-2	-	15	TGCGCCAGCAGCCCGGATGACAGGGCAGGGGGTGGCTACACCTTC	CASSPDDRAGGGYTF
-	TRBV4-1	TRBJ2-3	-	14	TGCGCCAGCAGCCAAGAGGCTACGACAGATACGCAGTATTTT	CASSQEATTDTQYF
-	TRBV19	TRBJ2-2	-	14	TGTGCCAGTAAATTGGGGATTAACACCGGGGAGCTGTTTTTT	CASKLGINTGELFF
-	TRBV2	TRBJ1-1	-	12	TGTGCCAGCAGTGTTATCGGGTCCGAAGCTTTCTTT	CASSVIGSEAFF
-	TRBV19	TRBJ2-5	-	15	TGTGCCAGTAGTTGGGGACCCAGGCAGCAAGAGACCCAGTACTTC	CASSWGPRQQETQYF
TRBD1	TRBV11-2	TRBJ1-1	-	15	TGTGCCAGCAGCTTAGGACAGGGGGTTGGCACTGAAGCTTTCTTT	CASSLGQGVGTEAFF
TRBD1	TRBV6-5	TRBJ1-1	-	14	TGTGCCAGCAGGCGGGACAGGGGGAACACTGAAGCTTTCTTT	CASRRDRGNTEAFF
-	TRBV11-2	TRBJ1-1	few	13	TGTGCCAGCAGTTTACAGGAGAACACTGAAGCTTTCTTT	CASSLQENTEAFF
-	TRBV6-5	TRBJ2-3	-	11	TGTGCCAGCGGTCAAACAGATACGCAGTATTTT	CASGQTDTQYF
-	TRBV5-6	TRBJ2-3	once	14	TGTGCCAGCAGCTTGGCGGCAGGCTCAGATACGCAGTATTTT	CASSLAAGSDTQYF
TRBD2	TRBV7-9	TRBJ2-5	-	14	TGTGCCAGCAGATTAACTAGCGCTCAAGAGACCCAGTACTTC	CASRLTSAQETQYF
-	TRBV10-3	TRBJ1-1	-	13	TGTGCCATCAAGGACTCCCGAGAGACTGAAGCTTTCTTT	CAIKDSRETEAFF
TRBD2	TRBV10-2	TRBJ2-1	-	14	TGCGCCAGCAGAGGGACTAGCGGGAGGAATGAGCAGTTCTTC	CASRGTSGRNEQFF
TRBD1	TRBV5-4	TRBJ2-7	few	15	TGTGCCAGCAGCTTACCGGGACAGGGGGCGTACGAGCAGTACTTC	CASSLPGQGAYEQYF
TRBD1	TRBV19	TRBJ1-1	-	13	TGTGCCAGTAGCGTGACAGGGAGTAGGCAAGCTTTCTTT	CASSVTGSRQAFF
-	TRBV2	TRBJ2-3	-	15	TGTGCCAGCAGTGAAAGTGGGTCTGAGGGAGATACGCAGTATTTT	CASSESGSEGDTQYF
-	TRBV30	TRBJ1-2	-	11	TGTGCCTGGAGTCCCGGCTATGGCTACACCTTC	CAWSPGYGYTF
-	TRBV6-1	TRBJ2-3	once	15	TGTGCCAGCAGTGAATTGGACTTAAACACAGATACGCAGTATTTT	CASSELDLNTDTQYF
-	TRBV10-3	TRBJ2-5	-	14	TGTGCCATCAGTTCCAGGACGGAGGGAGAGACCCAGTACTTC	CAISSRTEGETQYF